The 32 T cell receptor beta chains below come from one sample, sequenced in a study of T cells and copy number aberrations in small-cell lung cancer. Data came from immunoSEQ multiplex PCR; TCRdb stores just in-frame clones and leaves some out. The sample contains 650 to 900 clones, approximately 83% of which appear only once. The specimen sequenced was tumor tissue. These receptors all stem from a man in his forties or fifties with small cell lung cancer.

The rearrangement links TRBV5-1 to TRBJ2-3, with D possibly TRBD1 on 6 matching bases. V lost 1 base and J lost 2, with 8 bases in between. The CDR3 totals 14 residues. Germline CDR1 is SGHRS and CDR2 is YFSETQ. The CDR3, as DNA: TGCGCCAGCAGCTTGACAGGGCTCACAGATACGCAGTATTTT. Encoded protein: CASSLTGLTDTQYF.

The rearrangement uses TRBV6-5 and TRBJ2-1; D gene uncertain. V was clipped by 0 bases and J by 9 bases, with 12 bases between them. The CDR3 sequence is 14 residues long. Germline values: CDR1 MNHEY, CDR2 SVGAGI. Here the CDR3 DNA reads TGTGCCAGCAGTTACTCGCGGTTGGTGGGTGAGCAGTTCTTC. Translated, it gives CASSYSRLVGEQFF.

The chain joins TRBV4-3 to TRBJ1-1; no firm D call. V shed 2 bases and J shed 2 bases, with 12 bases lying between them. Germline CDR1 reads LGHNA; CDR2 reads YSLEER. This CDR3 is built from 15 residues. CDR3 in amino acids: CASSQYRAENTEAFF. In DNA form, the CDR3 reads TGCGCCAGCAGCCAATATCGGGCGGAAAACACTGAAGCTTTCTTT.

J is TRBJ1-2 and V is TRBV7-9; 7 nucleotides agree with TRBD1. The V gene end was trimmed by 5 bases and the J gene end by 4 bases; junction bases not matched to a gene: 13. The length of the CDR3 is 16 residues. Germline loops: CDR1 SEHNR, CDR2 FQNEAQ (reference sequence). This CDR3 is CASSPGDDRVAYGYTF. As DNA, the CDR3 is TGTGCCAGCAGCCCCGGCGATGACAGGGTAGCCTATGGCTACACCTTC.

The chain recombines TRBV14 with TRBJ1-1; tentative D call: TRBD1 (6 bases). The CDR3 is made up of 16 amino acids. Germline V gene sequence: CDR1 SGHDN, CDR2 FVKESK. V was pared by 0 bases and J by 0 bases, with 11 bases between. The CDR3 region has the DNA TGTGCCAGCAGCCAAGATGTAGGGGGGTTGAACACTGAAGCTTTCTTT. Residues: CASSQDVGGLNTEAFF.

This clone showed up just once. The chain employs TRBV19 and TRBJ1-6; 9 bases align to TRBD1. CDR1 is LNHDA and CDR2 is SQIVND in the germline V gene (reference sequence). Unmatched junction bases numbered 3, after V lost 2 bases and J lost 7 bases. CDR3 size: 15 residues. The CDR3 loop is CASSITGQGNSPLHF. The CDR3, as DNA: TGTGCCAGTAGTATAACTGGACAGGGGAATTCACCCCTCCACTTT.

This chain uses TRBV5-4 with TRBJ2-1; 12 bases line up with TRBD1. Germline CDR1 and CDR2: SGHNT and YYREEE (reference sequence). V trimming: 4 bases; J trimming: 7 bases; junction bases outside the gene matches: 6. The CDR3 has 15 amino acids. The CDR3 loop reads CASSMGQGASNEQFF. In DNA form, the CDR3 reads TGTGCCAGCAGCATGGGACAGGGGGCGTCGAATGAGCAGTTCTTC.

The rearrangement links TRBV14 to TRBJ2-7; TRBD2 is a possible D gene (6 bases). Germline assignment: CDR1 SGHDN and CDR2 FVKESK. The V end lost 4 bases, the J end lost 0 bases, and 16 bases lay between the germline ends. This CDR3 spans 16 amino acids. The CDR3 sequence: CASSPNRDLGSYEQYF. CDR3 nucleotide sequence: TGTGCCAGCAGCCCAAACCGGGACTTGGGCTCCTACGAGCAGTACTTC.

The chain carries TRBV6-9 and TRBJ2-6, with D maybe TRBD1 (5 bases). V was shortened by 5 bases and J by 5 bases, with 22 bases between the two germline ends. Per germline, CDR1 MNHGY and CDR2 SVAAGI. CDR3 length: 18 amino acids. The CDR3 DNA follows: TGTGCCAGCAGTGGACATATCTTACGACAAAGTCGGGCCAACGTCCTGACTTTC. Its translation: CASSGHILRQSRANVLTF.

The chain recombines TRBV5-1 with TRBJ2-7; TRBD1 might be the D (6 bases). The CDR3 has 15 amino acids. CDR1 and CDR2 from the germline V gene are SGHRS and YFSETQ. Between the trimmed V and J ends, which lost 0 bases and 4 bases, there was a span of 14 bases. Here the CDR3 DNA reads TGCGCCAGCAGCTTGGGGGCAGGGGTGCAGTACGAGCAGTACTTC. Its translation is CASSLGAGVQYEQYF.

The chain is built from TRBV6-7 and TRBJ2-2, with 11 bases matching TRBD2. TRBV6-7 belongs to the ORF category, with a function that is uncertain. The CDR3 has 17 amino acids. V trimming: 2 bases; J trimming: 5 bases; junction bases outside the gene matches: 7. CDR3 coding DNA: TGTGCCAGCAGTTACAGTACTAGCGGGAGAAGGACCGGGGAGCTGTTTTTT. Protein product: CASSYSTSGRRTGELFF.

The chain is built from TRBV5-1 and TRBJ2-5, with unresolved D. Per the germline V gene, CDR1 is SGHRS and CDR2 is YFSETQ. The V end was cut by 1 base, the J end by 2 bases, with 18 bases between. There are 17 residues in the CDR3. The CDR3 bases are TGCGCCAGCAGCTTGACTCCCTCGGCAGCCGGTCAAGAGACCCAGTACTTC. It is translated as CASSLTPSAAGQETQYF.

Note on this clone: At one end the junction does not follow the germline gene, possibly because of a read error. This chain links TRBV14 with TRBJ1-2; D is undetermined. Germline loops: CDR1 SGHDN, CDR2 FVKESK. The CDR3 spans 14 residues. For the CDR3, the DNA is TGTGCCAGCAGCCAAGATACGAAGGGCTATGGCTACATCTTC. It yields the protein CASSQDTKGYGYIF.

The rearrangement uses TRBV29-1 and TRBJ2-3, with D possibly being TRBD2 (5 bases). CDR3 size: 12 residues. Germline CDR1 and CDR2: SQVTM and ANQGSEA. Deletions cut 7 bases from V and 2 bases from J, with 10 bases between. The CDR3 protein is CSEKRSTDTQYF. In nucleotides, the CDR3 is TGCAGCGAGAAGCGGTCCACAGATACGCAGTATTTT.

This chain joins TRBV2 and TRBJ1-1; 8 bases align to TRBD1. The junction had 8 bases not matched to a gene; V was cut back by 8 bases and J by 3 bases. CDR1 SNHLY and CDR2 FYNNEI come from the germline V gene. The CDR3 consists of 14 residues. CDR3 DNA: TGTGCCAGCTCTGACAGGGGTTTGGACACTGAAGCTTTCTTT. This encodes CASSDRGLDTEAFF. Based on the CDR3 plus reference TRBV2 and TRBJ1-1, the full variable domain is EPEVTQTPSHQVTQMGQEVILRCVPISNHLYFYWYRQILGQKVEFLVSFYNNEISEKSEIFDDQFSVERPDGSNFTLKIRSTKLEDSAMYFCASSDRGLDTEAFFGQGTRLTVV.

The chain combines TRBV7-6 with TRBJ2-7, with a tentative D call TRBD2 (6 bases). There are 20 residues in the CDR3. The germline gives CDR1 SGHVS, CDR2 FNYEAQ. Trimming took 5 bases from V and 4 from J, leaving 33 bases between them. The CDR3 loop is CASSPRSSFGTPVSGYEQYF. CDR3 nucleotides: TGTGCCAGCAGCCCTAGGTCCTCTTTTGGCACCCCGGTTAGCGGATACGAGCAGTACTTC.

The rearrangement uses TRBV2 and TRBJ1-2; 10 nucleotides align to TRBD1. The germline V gene encodes CDR1 SNHLY and CDR2 FYNNEI. V shed 7 bases and J 2 bases; nucleotides not matched to a gene: 7. CDR3 size: 15 residues. The CDR3 loop is CASTGQGTENYGYTF. CDR3 DNA: TGTGCCAGCACGGGACAGGGGACGGAAAACTATGGCTACACCTTC.

This chain joins TRBV11-2 and TRBJ2-3, with D maybe TRBD1 (5 bases). The CDR3 covers 14 residues. Deletions cut 5 bases from V and 3 bases from J, with 12 bases between. The germline V gene encodes CDR1 SGHAT and CDR2 FQNNGV. This CDR3 is CASSPPTETDTQYF. The CDR3 coding sequence is TGTGCCAGCAGCCCCCCGACAGAAACAGATACGCAGTATTTT.

In nucleotides, the CDR3 is TGCGCCAGCAGCCCCTGGACAGGGGAAGAGACCCAGTACTTC. Its translation is CASSPWTGEETQYF. The genes are TRBV5-1 and TRBJ2-5, with 9 bases fitting TRBD1. CDR3 length: 14 residues. CDR1 SGHRS and CDR2 YFSETQ come from the germline V gene. With V trimmed by 4 bases and J by 3 bases, 4 bases remained unmatched.

The chain combines TRBV7-9 with TRBJ2-7, with no clear D. V shed 5 bases and J shed 5 bases, with 13 bases lying between them. This CDR3 has 13 residues. Per the germline V gene, CDR1 is SEHNR and CDR2 is FQNEAQ (reference sequence). CDR3 DNA: TGTGCCAGCAGCCGCAAGGGCCGCGACGAGCAGTACTTC. It yields the protein CASSRKGRDEQYF.

This clone was found a few times. The chain uses TRBV19 and TRBJ2-5, with D maybe TRBD1 (6 bases). The germline V gene encodes CDR1 LNHDA and CDR2 SQIVND (reference sequence). V lost 5 bases and J 5 bases, leaving 9 bases between the germline ends. This CDR3 has 12 amino acids. CDR3 in amino acids: CASSFRGETQYF. CDR3 bases: TGTGCCAGTAGTTTCAGGGGCGAGACCCAGTACTTC.

The chain has TRBV11-3 and TRBJ2-7, with a possible D match to TRBD1 (5 bases). The germline V and J ends were trimmed by 1 base and 3 bases, with 19 bases remaining between them. The CDR3 is 17 amino acids. The V gene's germline CDR1 is SGHNT and CDR2 YENEEA. The CDR3 DNA sequence: TGTGCCAGCAGCTTAGCGGCAGGGTTACTTCCTGGCTACGAGCAGTACTTC. It specifies CASSLAAGLLPGYEQYF.

This chain links TRBV6-5 with TRBJ1-2; possibly TRBD1 for D (5 bases). Germline CDR1 is MNHEY and CDR2 is SVGAGI. This CDR3 region has 16 residues. Deletions cut 0 bases from V and 6 bases from J, with 17 bases between. This CDR3 reads CASSYSPAGPQDGYTF. The CDR3 DNA sequence: TGTGCCAGCAGTTACTCGCCGGCAGGGCCTCAGGATGGCTACACCTTC.

The chain couples TRBV7-2 to TRBJ1-1; D is undetermined. Trimming cost V 5 bases and J 2 bases, with 12 bases left between them. Germline values: CDR1 SGHTA, CDR2 FQGNSA. CDR3 size: 14 residues. CDR3 region: CASSPRLANTEAFF. DNA of the CDR3: TGTGCCAGCAGCCCGAGACTAGCCAACACTGAAGCTTTCTTT.

The rearrangement links TRBV2 to TRBJ2-1; D remains unclear. Trimming stripped 9 bases from V and 0 bases from J, with 12 bases between. This CDR3 spans 14 amino acids. Germline CDR1 SNHLY, CDR2 FYNNEI. The CDR3 loop is CASPKGLSYNEQFF. The DNA for the CDR3 is TGTGCCAGTCCTAAAGGGCTCTCCTACAATGAGCAGTTCTTC.

The gene calls are TRBV6-1 and TRBJ1-5; 11 nucleotides line up with TRBD1. Germline V gene data show CDR1 as MNHNS and CDR2 as SASEGT. V shed 4 bases, J shed 0 bases, and the junction held 5 bases outside the gene matches. This CDR3 is built from 17 residues. CDR3 in amino acids: CASSAGQGEYSNQPQHF. In nucleotides, the CDR3 is TGTGCCAGCAGTGCGGGACAGGGGGAGTATAGCAATCAGCCCCAGCATTTT.

This sequence joins TRBV19 and TRBJ2-6; a possible D gene is TRBD1 (5 bases). CDR3 size: 17 residues. V lost 4 bases and J 0 bases, leaving 13 bases between the germline ends. Looked up from germline, CDR1 is LNHDA and CDR2 is SQIVND (reference sequence). CDR3 in DNA: TGTGCCAGTAGTACCCAGGGTCATAGCTCTGGGGCCAACGTCCTGACTTTC. Translation: CASSTQGHSSGANVLTF.

With regard to this clone: The DNA is left out, because the CDR3 cannot be placed on it with certainty; the CDR3 is given as TCRdb lists it. The chain combines TRBV29-1 with TRBJ2-1. The CDR3 has 15 residues if both end residues are counted. The germline CDR1 and CDR2 sequences are SQVTM and ANQGSEA. CDR3 protein: CSVSGPGLYYNEQFF.

This clone was recorded only once. V and J are TRBV11-2 and TRBJ1-2; tentatively, D is TRBD1 (6 bases). V lost 1 base and J lost 4, with 16 bases in between. Germline V gives CDR1 SGHAT, CDR2 FQNNGV. The CDR3 covers 16 residues. In DNA, the CDR3 is TGTGCCAGCAGCTTAGGTCAGAATGGGGGGGCCTATGGCTACACCTTC. It encodes CASSLGQNGGAYGYTF.

The V gene is TRBV11-1, the J gene TRBJ2-7; tentatively, D is TRBD1 (6 bases). The CDR3 runs 13 residues. The V end was cut by 5 bases, the J end by 2 bases, with 10 bases between. Looked up from germline, CDR1 is SGHAT and CDR2 is FQDESV (reference sequence). The CDR3 here is CASSPRQAYEQYF. As DNA, the CDR3 is TGTGCCAGCAGCCCAAGACAGGCCTACGAGCAGTACTTC.

The CDR3 nucleotides read TGTGCCAGCAGTGAAGTAATACCAACCGGGGAGCTGTTTTTT. Encoded protein: CASSEVIPTGELFF. The rearrangement joins TRBV2 to TRBJ2-2, with D unresolved. Germline V gene data show CDR1 as SNHLY and CDR2 as FYNNEI. Trimming cost V 1 base and J 5 bases, with 8 bases left between them. The CDR3 extends over 14 amino acids.

J is TRBJ2-2 and V is TRBV9; the D gene could be TRBD1 or TRBD2 (5 bases each). V was pared by 2 bases and J by 4 bases, with 12 bases between. From germline, CDR1 is SGDLS and CDR2 YYNGEE. This CDR3 has 15 amino acids. The CDR3 spells CASSVQGVGTGELFF. In DNA, the CDR3 is TGTGCCAGCAGCGTCCAGGGAGTGGGCACCGGGGAGCTGTTTTTT.